This is a list of T cell receptor beta chains from one sample in a study of T cell responses to AZD1222 COVID-19 vaccine. The assay was immunoSEQ multiplex PCR, and TCRdb's table has in-frame clones only and misses some. The repertoire holds 130,000 or so clones, with roughly 93% as singletons. Specimen: peripheral blood, collected on day 0 of MenACWY control vaccination. The receptor set was obtained from an adult in good health. CDR3s include the opening cysteine and the closing phenylalanine or tryptophan. Each record gives: J gene, CDR3 length, V gene, D gene, clone size, CDR3 protein, CDR3 DNA. A D gene is named only where the DNA matches it firmly. Some rows mark clone size as missing; the rest say once, few, many or name a class of expanded clone.

TRBJ2-4	13	TRBV7-2	.	.	CASSPRSGDIQYF	TGTGCCAGCAGCCCTAGATCCGGGGACATTCAGTACTTC
TRBJ2-2	14	TRBV24-1	.	.	CATRAGWDTGELFF	TGTGCCACTAGGGCAGGGTGGGACACCGGGGAGCTGTTTTTT
TRBJ1-2	12	TRBV29-1	.	.	CSVEPTGGGYTF	TGCAGCGTTGAGCCGACCGGCGGTGGCTACACCTTC
TRBJ1-4	15	TRBV6-5	.	.	CASSYSGRPFEKLFF	TGTGCCAGCAGTTACTCGGGCAGGCCGTTTGAAAAACTGTTTTTT
TRBJ1-2	13	TRBV6-5	.	.	CASNQWGGHGYTF	TGTGCCAGCAATCAATGGGGGGGGCATGGCTACACCTTC
TRBJ2-7	14	TRBV9	.	.	CASSVAVIGYEQYF	TGTGCCAGCAGCGTAGCCGTTATAGGGTACGAGCAGTACTTC
TRBJ2-7	14	TRBV28	.	.	CASSSGTPDYEQYF	TGTGCCAGCAGTTCCGGGACACCAGATTACGAGCAGTACTTC
TRBJ1-1	14	TRBV11-2	TRBD1	.	CASSRQGSSAEAFF	TGTGCCAGCAGCCGACAGGGAAGTTCGGCTGAAGCTTTCTTT
TRBJ2-7	15	TRBV6-5	TRBD1	.	CASRTGTGGSYEQYF	TGTGCCAGCAGAACCGGGACAGGGGGTTCCTACGAGCAGTACTTC
TRBJ2-3	16	TRBV5-6	TRBD2	once	CASSLTPGLAADTQYF	TGTGCCAGCAGCCTAACGCCGGGACTAGCGGCGGATACGCAGTATTTT
TRBJ1-2	14	TRBV2	.	once	CASWGGAKGYGYTF	TGTGCCAGCTGGGGAGGGGCGAAAGGCTATGGCTACACCTTC
TRBJ1-1	13	TRBV2	.	.	CASSGGANTEAFF	TGTGCCAGCAGTGGTGGAGCGAACACTGAAGCTTTCTTT
TRBJ1-2	13	TRBV6-5	TRBD1	.	CASSTRGQRGYTF	TGTGCCAGCAGCACAAGGGGGCAACGTGGCTACACCTTC
TRBJ1-4	14	TRBV5-1	.	few	CASSFQGNNEKLFF	TGCGCCAGCAGCTTCCAGGGAAATAATGAAAAACTGTTTTTT
TRBJ1-3	15	TRBV4-1	TRBD1	.	CASSQLTGGGNTIYF	TGCGCCAGCAGCCAACTAACAGGGGGTGGAAACACCATATATTTT
TRBJ1-2	14	TRBV2	TRBD1	.	CASSGRQGDDGYTF	TGTGCCAGCAGTGGTCGACAGGGGGACGATGGCTACACCTTC
TRBJ1-2	16	TRBV28	.	.	CASSFVASRILNGYTF	TGTGCCAGCAGTTTTGTCGCATCGCGGATCCTAAATGGCTACACCTTC
TRBJ1-6	17	TRBV4-1	.	.	CASSQSPVSSYNSPLHF	TGCGCCAGCAGCCAATCTCCCGTGAGCTCCTATAATTCACCCCTCCACTTT
TRBJ2-4	15	TRBV5-4	TRBD2	.	CASSSAGGSQNIQYF	TGTGCCAGCAGCTCTGCGGGAGGGTCCCAAAACATTCAGTACTTC
TRBJ2-3	15	TRBV4-3	TRBD2	.	CASSQASGGTDTQYF	TGCGCCAGCAGCCAAGCTAGCGGGGGTACAGATACGCAGTATTTT
TRBJ2-7	14	TRBV15	TRBD2	.	CATTRGLERTEQYF	TGTGCCACCACTCGCGGACTAGAAAGAACCGAGCAGTACTTC
TRBJ1-1	14	TRBV28	.	.	CASSPVGLNTEAFF	TGTGCCAGCAGCCCCGTCGGGTTGAACACTGAAGCTTTCTTT